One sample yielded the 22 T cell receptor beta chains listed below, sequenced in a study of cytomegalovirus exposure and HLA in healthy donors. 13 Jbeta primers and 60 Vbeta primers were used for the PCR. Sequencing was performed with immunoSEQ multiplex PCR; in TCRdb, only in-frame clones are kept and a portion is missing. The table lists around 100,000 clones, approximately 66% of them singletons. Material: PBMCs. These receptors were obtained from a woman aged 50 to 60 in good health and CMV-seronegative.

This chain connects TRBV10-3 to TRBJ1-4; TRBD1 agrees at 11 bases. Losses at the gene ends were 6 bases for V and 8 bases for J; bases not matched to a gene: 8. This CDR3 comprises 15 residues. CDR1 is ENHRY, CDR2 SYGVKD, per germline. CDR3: CAISRTGGRGEKLFF. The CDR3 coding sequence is TGTGCCATCAGCCGGACAGGGGGCCGAGGGGAAAAACTGTTTTTT.

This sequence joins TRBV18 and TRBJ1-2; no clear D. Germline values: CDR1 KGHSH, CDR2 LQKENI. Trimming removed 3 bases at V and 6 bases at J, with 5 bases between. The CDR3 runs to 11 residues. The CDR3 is CASSPGDGYTF. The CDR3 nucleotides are TGTGCCAGCTCACCGGGCGATGGCTACACCTTC.

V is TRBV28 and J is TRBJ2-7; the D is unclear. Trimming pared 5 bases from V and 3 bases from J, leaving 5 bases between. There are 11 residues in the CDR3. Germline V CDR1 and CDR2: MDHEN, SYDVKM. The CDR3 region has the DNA TGTGCCAGCAGTACCTACTACGAGCAGTACTTC. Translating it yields CASSTYYEQYF.

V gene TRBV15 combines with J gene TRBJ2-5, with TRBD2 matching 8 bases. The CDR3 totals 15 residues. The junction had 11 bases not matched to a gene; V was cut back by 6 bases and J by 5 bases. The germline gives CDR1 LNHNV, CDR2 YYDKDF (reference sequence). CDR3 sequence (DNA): TGTGCCACCAGTATATACGGGGGGGCCGGGGAGACCCAGTACTTC. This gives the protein CATSIYGGAGETQYF. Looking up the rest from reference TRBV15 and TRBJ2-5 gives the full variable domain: DAMVIQNPRYQVTQFGKPVTLSCSQTLNHNVMYWYQQKSSQAPKLLFHYYDKDFNNEADTPDNFQSRRPNTSFCFLDIRSPGLGDTAMYLCATSIYGGAGETQYFGPGTRLLVL.

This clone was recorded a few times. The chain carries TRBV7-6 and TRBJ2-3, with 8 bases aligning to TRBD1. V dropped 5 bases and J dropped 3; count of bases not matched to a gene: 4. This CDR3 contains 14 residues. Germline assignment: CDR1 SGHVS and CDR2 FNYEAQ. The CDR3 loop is CASSRQGATDTQYF. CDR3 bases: TGTGCCAGCAGCAGGCAGGGGGCGACAGATACGCAGTATTTT.

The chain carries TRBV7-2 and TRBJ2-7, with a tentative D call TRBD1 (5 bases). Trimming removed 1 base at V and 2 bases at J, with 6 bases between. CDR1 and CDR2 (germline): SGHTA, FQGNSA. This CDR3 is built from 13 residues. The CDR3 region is CASSLEGPYEQYF. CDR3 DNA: TGTGCCAGCAGCTTAGAGGGGCCCTACGAGCAGTACTTC.

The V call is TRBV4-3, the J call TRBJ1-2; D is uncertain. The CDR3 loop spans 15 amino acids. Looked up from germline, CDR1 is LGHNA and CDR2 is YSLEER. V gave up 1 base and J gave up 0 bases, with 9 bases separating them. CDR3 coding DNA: TGCGCCAGCAGCCAAGCGGGGTCGGCTAACTATGGCTACACCTTC. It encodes CASSQAGSANYGYTF.

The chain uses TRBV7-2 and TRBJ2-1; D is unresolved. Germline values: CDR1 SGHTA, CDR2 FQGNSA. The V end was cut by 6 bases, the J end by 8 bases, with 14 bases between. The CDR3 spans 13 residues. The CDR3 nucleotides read TGTGCCAGCAGACGGTACAGCCACGATGAGCAGTTCTTC. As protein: CASRRYSHDEQFF.

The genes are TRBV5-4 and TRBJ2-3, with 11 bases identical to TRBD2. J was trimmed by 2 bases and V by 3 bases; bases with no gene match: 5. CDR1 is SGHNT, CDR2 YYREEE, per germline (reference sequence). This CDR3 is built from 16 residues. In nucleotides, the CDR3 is TGTGCCAGCAGCTCCTTAGCGGGGGGGATCACAGATACGCAGTATTTT. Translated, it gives CASSSLAGGITDTQYF.

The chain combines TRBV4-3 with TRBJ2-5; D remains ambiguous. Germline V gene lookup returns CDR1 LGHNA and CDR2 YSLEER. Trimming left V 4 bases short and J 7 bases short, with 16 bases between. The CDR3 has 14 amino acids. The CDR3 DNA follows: TGCGCCAGCAGCCTCGCCGGCCGGTCGGGGACCCAGTACTTC. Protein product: CASSLAGRSGTQYF.

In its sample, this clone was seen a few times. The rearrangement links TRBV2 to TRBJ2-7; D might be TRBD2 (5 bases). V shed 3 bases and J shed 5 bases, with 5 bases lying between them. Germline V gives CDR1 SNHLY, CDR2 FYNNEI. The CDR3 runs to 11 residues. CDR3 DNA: TGTGCCAGCAGTGACGGGAACGAGCAGTACTTC. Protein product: CASSDGNEQYF.

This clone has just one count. The CDR3 loop is CAISAPEMAGGRDTQYF. The CDR3 nucleotides are TGTGCCATCAGTGCCCCGGAGATGGCGGGGGGTCGAGATACGCAGTATTTT. This chain uses TRBV10-3 with TRBJ2-3; 8 positions match TRBD2. The CDR3 extends over 17 amino acids. From germline, CDR1 is ENHRY and CDR2 SYGVKD. V lost 4 bases, J lost 5 bases, and 14 bases stayed unmatched.

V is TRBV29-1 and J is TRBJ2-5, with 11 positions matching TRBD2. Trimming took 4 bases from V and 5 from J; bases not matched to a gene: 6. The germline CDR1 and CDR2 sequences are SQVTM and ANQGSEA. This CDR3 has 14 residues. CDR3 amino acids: CSVAVTSGAETQYF. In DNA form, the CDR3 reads TGCAGCGTTGCTGTGACTAGCGGGGCTGAGACCCAGTACTTC. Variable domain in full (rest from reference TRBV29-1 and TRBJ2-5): SAVISQKPSRDICQRGTSLTIQCQVDSQVTMMFWYRQQPGQSLTLIATANQGSEATYESGFVIDKFPISRPNLTFSTLTVSNMSPEDSSIYLCSVAVTSGAETQYFGPGTRLLVL.

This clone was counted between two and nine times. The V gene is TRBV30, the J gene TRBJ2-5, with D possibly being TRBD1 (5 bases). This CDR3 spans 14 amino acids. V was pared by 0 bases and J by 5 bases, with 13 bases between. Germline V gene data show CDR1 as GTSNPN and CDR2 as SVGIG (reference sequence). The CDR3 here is CAWSVLRAGETQYF. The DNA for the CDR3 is TGTGCCTGGAGTGTACTCCGGGCAGGGGAGACCCAGTACTTC.

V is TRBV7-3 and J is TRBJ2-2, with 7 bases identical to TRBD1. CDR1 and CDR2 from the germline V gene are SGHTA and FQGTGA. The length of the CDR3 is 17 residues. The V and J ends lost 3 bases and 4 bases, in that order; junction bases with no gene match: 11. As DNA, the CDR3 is TGTGCCAGCAGCTTGCTGTCCGGGACAGAGTTCACCGGGGAGCTGTTTTTT. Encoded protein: CASSLLSGTEFTGELFF.

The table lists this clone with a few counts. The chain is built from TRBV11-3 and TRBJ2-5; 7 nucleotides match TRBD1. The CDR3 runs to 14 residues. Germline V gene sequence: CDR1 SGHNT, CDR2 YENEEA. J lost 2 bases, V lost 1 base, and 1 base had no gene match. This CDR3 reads CASSLADRQETQYF. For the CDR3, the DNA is TGTGCCAGCAGCTTAGCGGACAGGCAAGAGACCCAGTACTTC. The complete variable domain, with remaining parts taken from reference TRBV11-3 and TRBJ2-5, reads EAGVVQSPRYKIIEKKQPVAFWCNPISGHNTLYWYLQNLGQGPELLIRYENEEAVDDSQLPKDRFSAERLKGVDSTLKIQPAELGDSAVYLCASSLADRQETQYFGPGTRLLVL.

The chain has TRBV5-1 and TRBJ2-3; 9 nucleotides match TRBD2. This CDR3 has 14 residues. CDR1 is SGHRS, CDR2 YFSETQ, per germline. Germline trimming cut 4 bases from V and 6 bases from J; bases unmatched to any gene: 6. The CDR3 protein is CASSTGTSRDTQYF. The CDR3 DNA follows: TGCGCCAGCAGCACGGGGACTAGCCGGGATACGCAGTATTTT.

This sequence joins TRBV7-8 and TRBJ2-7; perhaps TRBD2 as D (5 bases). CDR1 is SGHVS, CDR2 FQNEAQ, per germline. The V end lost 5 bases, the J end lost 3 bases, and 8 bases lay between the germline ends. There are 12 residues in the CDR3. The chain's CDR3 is CASSPGFYEQYF. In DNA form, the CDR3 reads TGTGCCAGCAGCCCGGGGTTCTACGAGCAGTACTTC.

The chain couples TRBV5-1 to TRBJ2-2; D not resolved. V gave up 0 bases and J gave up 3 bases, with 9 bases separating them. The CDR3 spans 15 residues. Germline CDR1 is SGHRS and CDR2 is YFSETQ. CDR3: CASSLGSSYTGELFF. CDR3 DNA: TGCGCCAGCAGCTTGGGTTCCTCCTACACCGGGGAGCTGTTTTTT.

This chain's CDR3 is CASSPGQAGGANVLTF. The CDR3 DNA reads TGTGCCAGCAGCCCGGGACAGGCTGGTGGGGCCAACGTCCTGACTTTC. The genes are TRBV4-2 and TRBJ2-6, with 8 bases matching TRBD1. The CDR3 totals 16 residues. Germline-derived CDR1 and CDR2 are LGHNA and YNFKEQ. Trimming at V came to 4 bases and at J to 3 bases, leaving 5 bases not matched to a gene.

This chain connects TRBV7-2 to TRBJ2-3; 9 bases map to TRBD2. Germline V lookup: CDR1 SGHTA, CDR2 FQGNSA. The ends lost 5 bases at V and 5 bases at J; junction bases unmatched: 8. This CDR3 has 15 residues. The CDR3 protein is CASSLGGLARDTQYF. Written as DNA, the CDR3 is TGTGCCAGCAGCCTAGGAGGACTAGCGCGAGATACGCAGTATTTT.

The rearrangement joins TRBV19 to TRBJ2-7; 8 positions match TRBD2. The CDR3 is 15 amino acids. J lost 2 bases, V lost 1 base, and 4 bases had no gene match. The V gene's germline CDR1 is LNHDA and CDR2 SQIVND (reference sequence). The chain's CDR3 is CASSIGLATTYEQYF. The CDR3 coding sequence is TGTGCCAGTAGTATAGGACTAGCGACTACCTACGAGCAGTACTTC.